The 23 T cell receptor beta chains below all came from one sample that was sequenced in a study of blood T cell repertoires in COVID-19. The data were produced by immunoSEQ multiplex PCR, yet TCRdb's version contains in-frame clones alone and is incomplete. The repertoire consists of roughly 250,000 clones, with around four fifths occurring once and the leading ten covering roughly 8.7%. The specimen sequenced was peripheral blood. The origin of the receptors is a man aged 40-49 years with active or convalescent COVID-19.

The chain uses TRBV6-5 and TRBJ1-1, with 9 positions matching TRBD1. The germline CDR1 and CDR2 sequences are MNHEY and SVGAGI. The CDR3 runs to 14 residues. V was clipped by 6 bases and J by 0 bases; unmatched bases: 2. Here the CDR3 reads CASSRDRVNTEAFF. The CDR3 bases are TGTGCCAGCAGCCGGGACAGGGTGAACACTGAAGCTTTCTTT.

The V call is TRBV27, the J call TRBJ2-2; 7 bases are shared with TRBD2. CDR3 size: 15 residues. Germline CDR1 and CDR2: MNHEY and SMNVEV (reference sequence). The trim removed 10 bases at V and 1 base at J, leaving 9 bases unmatched. The CDR3 sequence is CATKRAGVNTGELFF. The CDR3 coding sequence is TGTGCCACCAAAAGGGCGGGAGTGAACACCGGGGAGCTGTTTTTT.

The rearrangement links TRBV7-9 to TRBJ1-2, with a possible D match to TRBD1 (6 bases). Per germline, CDR1 SEHNR and CDR2 FQNEAQ (reference sequence). Trimming took off 9 bases at V and 0 bases at J, with 11 bases between the two ends. CDR3 size: 13 residues. The CDR3 DNA reads TGTGCCAGTACAGGGCCTCCTAACTATGGCTACACCTTC. Amino acids: CASTGPPNYGYTF.

This clone was observed once. This chain uses TRBV6-4 with TRBJ2-2, with 7 bases matching TRBD1. V lost 6 bases, J lost 0 bases, and 4 bases stayed unmatched. This CDR3 comprises 15 residues. CDR1 is MRHNA, CDR2 SNTAGT, per germline. The CDR3, as DNA: TGTGCCAGCAGACACAGGGGAGCGAACACCGGGGAGCTGTTTTTT. Translating it yields CASRHRGANTGELFF.

The chain couples TRBV4-3 to TRBJ2-5; weak D call: TRBD2 (6 bases). V shed 1 base and J shed 2 bases, with 8 bases lying between them. Germline V gene sequence: CDR1 LGHNA, CDR2 YSLEER. The CDR3 covers 14 residues. CDR3 coding DNA: TGCGCCAGCAGCCAAGGACTAGTACAAGAGACCCAGTACTTC. It specifies CASSQGLVQETQYF.

The table lists this clone with a few counts. CDR3 in amino acids: CASSLGSGFNEKLFF. The CDR3 nucleotides read TGTGCCAGCAGCTTGGGGTCAGGATTTAATGAAAAACTGTTTTTT. The chain employs TRBV5-5 and TRBJ1-4; D gene uncertain. Trimming took 0 bases from V and 4 from J, leaving 10 bases between them. CDR1 is SGHKS and CDR2 is YYEKEE in the germline V gene (reference sequence). This CDR3 contains 15 residues.

The rearrangement uses TRBV30 and TRBJ2-7; the match to TRBD2 covers 10 bases. CDR3 length: 14 residues. The J segment lost 3 bases and the V segment lost 4 bases, leaving 6 bases of the junction unmatched. Germline V gene data show CDR1 as GTSNPN and CDR2 as SVGIG (reference sequence). The CDR3 protein is CAWTPSGSIYEQYF. DNA for the CDR3: TGTGCCTGGACCCCTAGCGGGAGTATCTACGAGCAGTACTTC.

V and J are TRBV24-1 and TRBJ2-2; a weak D match, TRBD1 (5 bases). Germline CDR1 is KGHDR and CDR2 is SFDVKD. The CDR3 runs to 14 residues. Trimming shortened V by 3 bases and J by 7 bases, and 11 bases separated the two germline ends. The chain's CDR3 is CATSDGARGGELFF. CDR3 in DNA: TGTGCCACCAGTGATGGGGCACGAGGCGGGGAGCTGTTTTTT.

The chain recombines TRBV5-1 with TRBJ1-6; weak D call: TRBD1 (5 bases). Trimming removed 4 bases from V and 7 bases from J, with 15 bases in between. CDR3 length: 15 amino acids. Germline V gene sequence: CDR1 SGHRS, CDR2 YFSETQ. CDR3 loop: CASSRVPQGNSPLHF. As DNA, the CDR3 is TGCGCCAGCAGCCGCGTCCCGCAGGGAAATTCACCCCTCCACTTT.

The chain couples TRBV6-5 to TRBJ2-7; D call uncertain. The V end was cut by 8 bases, the J end by 3 bases, with 5 bases between. The CDR3 extends over 10 amino acids. CDR1 MNHEY and CDR2 SVGAGI come from the germline V gene. The CDR3 bases are TGTGCCAGCGGGCGCTACGAGCAGTACTTC. This codes for CASGRYEQYF.

CDR3 DNA: TGTGCCAGCACCTATCGGGTCAGAAACACCATATATTTT. Translating gives CASTYRVRNTIYF. The chain links TRBV12-3 or TRBV12-4 to TRBJ1-3, with D unclear. Trimming removed 7 bases from V and 5 bases from J, with 12 bases in between. The CDR3 extends over 13 amino acids.

CDR3 sequence (DNA): TGTGCCATCAGTGGCCGGACAGGGGTGAATTCACCCCTCCACTTT. Translating it yields CAISGRTGVNSPLHF. This sequence joins TRBV10-3 and TRBJ1-6; 9 bases are a match to TRBD1. Germline values: CDR1 ENHRY, CDR2 SYGVKD. J gave up 7 bases and V 4 bases, and 5 bases lay outside the gene matches. The CDR3 spans 15 residues.

The J gene is TRBJ1-2, the V gene TRBV6-1; 8 bases match TRBD1. Germline CDR1 MNHNS, CDR2 SASEGT. This CDR3 is 16 amino acids long. The V segment lost 4 bases and the J segment 2 bases; nucleotides outside the gene matches: 9. CDR3 sequence reads: CASSAPGTGTNYGYTF. As DNA, the CDR3 is TGTGCCAGCAGTGCACCCGGGACAGGTACGAACTATGGCTACACCTTC.

The rearrangement links TRBV12-3 or TRBV12-4 to TRBJ2-3; 9 positions agree with TRBD1. The CDR3 has 13 residues. Trimming removed 5 bases from V and 7 bases from J; junction bases left unmatched: 4. The CDR3 DNA reads TGTGCCAGCAGTACAGGGGGCTGGAATACGCAGTATTTT. This translates into CASSTGGWNTQYF.

This CDR3 is CSVEGASGGQYF. CDR3 DNA: TGCAGCGTTGAAGGGGCTAGCGGGGGCCAGTACTTC. J is TRBJ2-5 and V is TRBV29-1, with TRBD2 matching 10 bases. This CDR3 spans 12 amino acids. The germline CDR1 and CDR2 sequences are SQVTM and ANQGSEA. J gave up 10 bases and V 1 base, and 3 bases lay outside the gene matches.

The chain recombines TRBV19 with TRBJ1-4, with 9 bases lining up with TRBD1. CDR3 length: 16 residues. Trimming at V came to 5 bases and at J to 6 bases, leaving 10 bases not matched to a gene. In germline, CDR1 is LNHDA, CDR2 SQIVND (reference sequence). As DNA, the CDR3 is TGTGCCAGTAGTCGCGCCCCCGGGACAGGGTATGAAAAACTGTTTTTT. It translates to CASSRAPGTGYEKLFF.

V gene TRBV11-2 combines with J gene TRBJ2-1, with a possible D match to TRBD2 (7 bases). Trimming cost V 1 base and J 14 bases, with 12 bases left between them. Germline V gene data show CDR1 as SGHAT and CDR2 as FQNNGV. The CDR3 runs to 12 residues. Here the CDR3 reads CASSLAGRGKFF. Here the CDR3 DNA reads TGTGCCAGCAGCTTAGCGGGGAGGGGGAAGTTCTTC. Based on the CDR3 plus reference TRBV11-2 and TRBJ2-1, the full variable domain is EAGVAQSPRYKIIEKRQSVAFWCNPISGHATLYWYQQILGQGPKLLIQFQNNGVVDDSQLPKDRFSAERLKGVDSTLKIQPAKLEDSAVYLCASSLAGRGKFFGPGTRLTVL.

V usage is TRBV28 and J usage is TRBJ1-1; unclear D gene. Germline values: CDR1 MDHEN, CDR2 SYDVKM. There are 13 residues in the CDR3. V dropped 3 bases and J dropped 0 bases, with 5 bases sitting between them. In nucleotides, the CDR3 is TGTGCCAGCAGTTTCCTTATGAACACTGAAGCTTTCTTT. As protein: CASSFLMNTEAFF.

This chain connects TRBV28 to TRBJ2-7, with 12 positions matching TRBD2. The CDR3 is made up of 18 amino acids. Looked up from germline, CDR1 is MDHEN and CDR2 is SYDVKM. The V and J ends lost 3 bases and 6 bases, in that order; junction bases with no gene match: 15. The CDR3 nucleotides are TGTGCCAGCAGTTTTCGGCGACTAGCGGGAGATCGAAGCGGCGAGCAGTACTTC. This encodes CASSFRRLAGDRSGEQYF.

The genes are TRBV6-5 and TRBJ1-5, with D possibly being TRBD1 (5 bases). CDR1 and CDR2 (germline): MNHEY, SVGAGI. Trimming removed 4 bases at V and 0 bases at J, with 13 bases between. The CDR3 covers 16 residues. CDR3 region: CASSSLGGSSNQPQHF. CDR3 nucleotide sequence: TGTGCCAGCAGTTCCCTGGGGGGGAGTAGCAATCAGCCCCAGCATTTT.

As to this clone: The same CDR3 also results from other DNA sequences found in this sample. The V and J genes are TRBV5-1 and TRBJ2-7, with 9 bases matching TRBD2. CDR3 size: 15 residues. Trimming cost V 0 bases and J 2 bases; bases outside gene matches: 3. Germline V CDR1 and CDR2: SGHRS, YFSETQ. The CDR3 sequence: CASSLGLAGTYEQYF. The CDR3 DNA is TGCGCCAGCAGCTTGGGCCTAGCGGGGACCTACGAGCAGTACTTC. The full variable domain, rest sourced from reference TRBV5-1 and TRBJ2-7, is KAGVTQTPRYLIKTRGQQVTLSCSPISGHRSVSWYQQTPGQGLQFLFEYFSETQRNKGNFPGRFSGRQFSNSRSEMNVSTLELGDSALYLCASSLGLAGTYEQYFGPGTRLTVT.

The chain combines TRBV15 with TRBJ2-7; 8 bases align to TRBD2. From germline, CDR1 is LNHNV and CDR2 YYDKDF (reference sequence). V shed 5 bases, J shed 7 bases, and the junction held 10 bases outside the gene matches. The CDR3 is made up of 14 amino acids. The CDR3: CATSFGGALREQYF. In nucleotides, the CDR3 is TGTGCCACCAGCTTCGGGGGGGCTCTACGGGAGCAGTACTTC.

This chain uses TRBV6-1 with TRBJ2-7; TRBD1 agrees at 9 bases. The CDR3 extends over 18 amino acids. V was pared by 2 bases and J by 0 bases, with 11 bases of the junction left unmatched. Germline CDR1 and CDR2: MNHNS and SASEGT. CDR3 residues: CASSEYLLGDRVSYEQYF. DNA of the CDR3: TGTGCCAGCAGTGAATACTTGTTAGGGGACAGGGTCTCCTACGAGCAGTACTTC.